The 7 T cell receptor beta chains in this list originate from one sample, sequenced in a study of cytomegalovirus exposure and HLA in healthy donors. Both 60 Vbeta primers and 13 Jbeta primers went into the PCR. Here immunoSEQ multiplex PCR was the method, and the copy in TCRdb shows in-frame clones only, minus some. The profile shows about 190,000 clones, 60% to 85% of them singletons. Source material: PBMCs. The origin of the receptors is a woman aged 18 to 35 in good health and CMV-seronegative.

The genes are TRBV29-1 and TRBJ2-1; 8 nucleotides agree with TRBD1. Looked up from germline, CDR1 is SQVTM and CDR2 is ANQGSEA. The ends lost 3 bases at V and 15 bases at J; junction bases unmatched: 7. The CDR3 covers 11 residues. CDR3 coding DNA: TGCAGCGTTGAGCTCGGGGACAGGTTGTTCTTC. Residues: CSVELGDRLFF.

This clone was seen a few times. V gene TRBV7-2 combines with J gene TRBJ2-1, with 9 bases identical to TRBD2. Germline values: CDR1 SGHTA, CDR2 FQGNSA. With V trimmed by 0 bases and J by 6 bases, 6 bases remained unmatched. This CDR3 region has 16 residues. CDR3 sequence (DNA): TGTGCCAGCAGCTTAGCGGGGACTAGCTCTAGCAATGAGCAGTTCTTC. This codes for CASSLAGTSSSNEQFF.

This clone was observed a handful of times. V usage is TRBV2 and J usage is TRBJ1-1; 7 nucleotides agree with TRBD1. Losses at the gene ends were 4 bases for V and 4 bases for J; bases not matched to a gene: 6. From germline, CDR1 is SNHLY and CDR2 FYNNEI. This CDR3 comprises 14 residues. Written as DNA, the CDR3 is TGTGCCAGCAGTGCTACAGGGGAGGTCACTGAAGCTTTCTTT. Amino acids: CASSATGEVTEAFF.

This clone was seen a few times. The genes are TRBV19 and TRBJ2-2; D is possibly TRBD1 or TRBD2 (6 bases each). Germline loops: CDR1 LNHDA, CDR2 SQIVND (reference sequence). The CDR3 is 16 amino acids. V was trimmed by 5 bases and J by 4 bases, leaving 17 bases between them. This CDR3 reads CASSLGGTLGTGELFF. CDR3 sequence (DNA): TGTGCCAGTAGTTTAGGAGGGACACTCGGCACCGGGGAGCTGTTTTTT.

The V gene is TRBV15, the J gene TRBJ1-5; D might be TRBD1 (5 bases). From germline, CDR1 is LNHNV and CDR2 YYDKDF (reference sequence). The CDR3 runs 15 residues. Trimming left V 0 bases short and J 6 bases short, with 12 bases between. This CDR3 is CATSREIIGVQPQHF. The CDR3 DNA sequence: TGTGCCACCAGCAGAGAGATTATAGGGGTTCAGCCCCAGCATTTT.

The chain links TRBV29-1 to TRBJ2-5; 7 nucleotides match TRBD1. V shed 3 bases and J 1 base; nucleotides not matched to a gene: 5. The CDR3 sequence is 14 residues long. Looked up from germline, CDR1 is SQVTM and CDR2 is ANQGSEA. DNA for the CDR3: TGCAGCGTTGATGGGGGACAGAGCCAAGAGACCCAGTACTTC. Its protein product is CSVDGGQSQETQYF.

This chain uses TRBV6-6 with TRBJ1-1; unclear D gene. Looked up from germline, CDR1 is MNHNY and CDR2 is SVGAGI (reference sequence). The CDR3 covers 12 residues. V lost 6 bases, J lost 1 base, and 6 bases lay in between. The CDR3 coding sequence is TGTGCCAGCAGCTCAGGGAACACTGAAGCTTTCTTT. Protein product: CASSSGNTEAFF.